Presented here are 18 T cell receptor beta chains from one specimen sequenced in a study of vaccination effects on CD4 cells after COVID-19. These TCRs are of unknown antigen specificity. Viral peptide pool expansion of antigen-specific CD4+ T cells preceded sequencing in the ViraFEST assay. With roughly nine days of culture completed, CD4+ T cells were isolated. Absence of prior SARS-CoV-2 infection characterized the vaccine recipients, who showed negative nucleocapsid antibodies. Here immunoSEQ multiplex PCR was the method, and the copy in TCRdb shows in-frame clones only, minus some. In the table there are approximately 44,000 clones, roughly 70% of which are singletons. The sample was CD4+ T cells from PBMCs cultured with HCoV-OC43 spike peptides, taken before COVID-19 vaccination. The subset: HCoV-OC43 spike overlapping peptide pool stimulation. The receptors stem from a human donor who received a COVID-19 vaccine.

This chain joins TRBV7-9 and TRBJ1-5; D gene unclear. The V and J ends lost 5 bases and 0 bases respectively, with 8 bases between them. Germline CDR1 and CDR2: SEHNR and FQNEAQ (reference sequence). The CDR3 is 14 amino acids. CDR3 protein: CASSLDTSNQPQHF. In nucleotides, the CDR3 is TGTGCCAGCAGCCTCGACACTAGCAATCAGCCCCAGCATTTT.

The chain combines TRBV7-8 with TRBJ1-5; D is possibly TRBD1 (5 bases). The CDR3 runs 18 residues. V lost 5 bases, J lost 0 bases, and 20 bases lay in between. Germline lookup yields CDR1 SGHVS and CDR2 FQNEAQ. The CDR3 bases are TGTGCCAGCAGCCTAAGTCGGGCAGGGAGGTATAGCAATCAGCCCCAGCATTTT. It yields the protein CASSLSRAGRYSNQPQHF.

This clone occurred a few times. The J gene is TRBJ1-2, the V gene TRBV7-9; the D gene is possibly TRBD1 (5 bases). Germline CDR1 reads SEHNR; CDR2 reads FQNEAQ (reference sequence). The CDR3 extends over 13 amino acids. V was clipped by 7 bases and J by 4 bases, with 13 bases between them. CDR3 sequence (DNA): TGTGCCAGCACCCTGCAGAGGGGCTATGGCTACACCTTC. Its protein product is CASTLQRGYGYTF.

The rearrangement links TRBV29-1 to TRBJ2-5; D remains unclear. The length of the CDR3 is 13 residues. CDR1 is SQVTM and CDR2 is ANQGSEA in the germline V gene. Trimming removed 4 bases at V and 2 bases at J, with 11 bases between. For the CDR3, the DNA is TGCAGCGTTGGGCTCGGAGCACAAGAGACCCAGTACTTC. Its protein is CSVGLGAQETQYF.

This clone appeared a single time. J is TRBJ2-6 and V is TRBV12-2; TRBD1, as called in the table, went unchecked against the DNA. TRBV12-2 is a documented pseudogene. The CDR3 length is 20 residues. CDR3 nucleotides: TGTGCAAGTCGCTCCCCCCCGCGGGACAGGCCCAACTCTGGGGCCAACGTCCTGACTTTC. It codes for CASRSPPRDRPNSGANVLTF.

The chain carries TRBV6-1 and TRBJ2-3; D may match TRBD1 or TRBD2 (7 bases each). Trimming shortened V by 2 bases and J by 1 base, and 16 bases separated the two germline ends. Germline V gene sequence: CDR1 MNHNS, CDR2 SASEGT. This CDR3 has 17 amino acids. This chain's CDR3 is CASSESPPGGGTDTQYF. For the CDR3, the DNA is TGTGCCAGCAGTGAATCCCCCCCAGGGGGGGGCACAGATACGCAGTATTTT.

This rearrangement joins TRBV15 to TRBJ1-6, with TRBD1 identical over 10 bases. CDR3 length equals 15 residues. Germline lookup yields CDR1 LNHNV and CDR2 YYDKDF (reference sequence). The junction had 5 bases not matched to a gene; V was cut back by 5 bases and J by 7 bases. CDR3 DNA: TGTGCCACCAGCGGATGGACAGGGGGAAATTCACCCCTCCACTTT. It encodes CATSGWTGGNSPLHF.

The chain has TRBV2 and TRBJ1-1, with D perhaps TRBD1 (6 bases). The CDR3 runs 14 residues. Germline-derived CDR1 and CDR2 are SNHLY and FYNNEI. V was cut by 6 bases and J by 0 bases, with 11 bases left in between. The CDR3 sequence is CASSVQGLNTEAFF. As DNA, the CDR3 is TGTGCCAGCAGCGTACAGGGCTTGAACACTGAAGCTTTCTTT.

The rearrangement joins TRBV19 to TRBJ2-7; D assignment may be TRBD1 or TRBD2 (5 bases each). V lost 5 bases to trimming and J lost 6 bases, with 17 bases between them. This CDR3 has 14 residues. The germline V gene has CDR1 LNHDA and CDR2 SQIVND (reference sequence). DNA for the CDR3: TGTGCCAGTAGTTCCAGGGTGATGAGGGGCGAGCAGTACTTC. It codes for CASSSRVMRGEQYF. The complete variable domain, with remaining parts taken from reference TRBV19 and TRBJ2-7, reads DGGITQSPKYLFRKEGQNVTLSCEQNLNHDAMYWYRQDPGQGLRLIYYSQIVNDFQKGDIAEGYSVSREKKESFPLTVTSAQKNPTAFYLCASSSRVMRGEQYFGPGTRLTVT.

The DNA for the CDR3 is TGCGCCAGCAGCTTGGAGCAGGGATGGAATTCACCCCTCCACTTT. Translated, it gives CASSLEQGWNSPLHF. J is TRBJ1-6 and V is TRBV5-1, with a tentative D call TRBD1 (5 bases). Germline V gene lookup returns CDR1 SGHRS and CDR2 YFSETQ. The CDR3 length is 15 residues. Trimming shortened V by 0 bases and J by 7 bases, and 11 bases separated the two germline ends.

This chain links TRBV30 with TRBJ1-2, with a possible D match to TRBD1 (5 bases). The CDR3 contains 11 residues. In germline, CDR1 is GTSNPN, CDR2 SVGIG (reference sequence). Written as DNA, the CDR3 is TGTGGGGGCGCCCTTCGGAATGGCTACACCTTC. This codes for CGGALRNGYTF.

This clone was recorded a few times. The V and J genes are TRBV6-2 or TRBV6-3 and TRBJ2-2; D unresolved. V lost 2 bases, J lost 7 bases, and 17 bases lay in between. Germline V gene lookup returns CDR1 MNHEY and CDR2 SVGEGT. CDR3 length equals 16 residues. The DNA for the CDR3 is TGTGCCAGCAGTTACCCAAGCCCCGCCGCCGGCGGGGAGCTGTTTTTT. The encoded protein is CASSYPSPAAGGELFF.

This clone showed up just a few times. This sequence joins TRBV18 and TRBJ2-7; 7 bases agree with TRBD1. The CDR3 extends over 15 amino acids. Germline assignment: CDR1 KGHSH and CDR2 LQKENI. Losses at the gene ends were 2 bases for V and 4 bases for J; bases not matched to a gene: 8. CDR3 sequence (DNA): TGTGCCAGCTCACCAAGTCGGGACAGTTTATACGAGCAGTACTTC. Its protein product is CASSPSRDSLYEQYF. Using reference TRBV18 and TRBJ2-7 for the parts outside the CDR3, the full variable domain is NAGVMQNPRHLVRRRGQEARLRCSPMKGHSHVYWYRQLPEEGLKFMVYLQKENIIDESGMPKERFSAEFPKEGPSILRIQQVVRGDSAAYFCASSPSRDSLYEQYFGPGTRLTVT.

V gene TRBV7-2 combines with J gene TRBJ2-7, with TRBD1 matching 10 bases. The J segment lost 2 bases and the V segment lost 8 bases, leaving 6 bases of the junction unmatched. CDR1 and CDR2 from the germline V gene are SGHTA and FQGNSA. The CDR3 runs to 14 residues. This CDR3 reads CASSGQGGAYEQYF. The CDR3 DNA reads as TGTGCCAGCTCAGGACAGGGGGGAGCCTACGAGCAGTACTTC. Variable domain in full (rest from reference TRBV7-2 and TRBJ2-7): GAGVSQSPSNKVTEKGKDVELRCDPISGHTALYWYRQSLGQGLEFLIYFQGNSAPDKSGLPSDRFSAERTGGSVSTLTIQRTQQEDSAVYLCASSGQGGAYEQYFGPGTRLTVT.

The chain has TRBV3-1 (or the pseudogene TRBV3-2) and TRBJ2-1; D is possibly TRBD2 (5 bases). Germline V gene lookup returns CDR1 LGHDT and CDR2 YNNKEL (reference sequence). This CDR3 is built from 14 residues. V was shortened by 2 bases and J by 5 bases, with 10 bases between the two germline ends. As DNA, the CDR3 is TGTGCCAGCAGCCAAAGCGGCGCGAACAATGAGCAGTTCTTC. Its protein is CASSQSGANNEQFF.

This clone was detected only a few times. The chain joins TRBV5-1 to TRBJ1-3; D not certain. In germline, CDR1 is SGHRS, CDR2 YFSETQ. This CDR3 spans 14 amino acids. V lost 1 base, J lost 2 bases, and 7 bases lay in between. The CDR3 DNA is TGCGCCAGCAGCTTGAAAGGGCCTGGAAACACCATATATTTT. Translating gives CASSLKGPGNTIYF. Together with reference TRBV5-1 and TRBJ1-3, the CDR3 gives the full variable domain: KAGVTQTPRYLIKTRGQQVTLSCSPISGHRSVSWYQQTPGQGLQFLFEYFSETQRNKGNFPGRFSGRQFSNSRSEMNVSTLELGDSALYLCASSLKGPGNTIYFGEGSWLTVV.

V gene TRBV4-2 combines with J gene TRBJ2-2; 9 nucleotides match TRBD1. Germline loops: CDR1 LGHNA, CDR2 YNFKEQ. The CDR3 runs to 15 residues. V lost 0 bases and J lost 8; bases outside the gene matches: 4. The DNA of the CDR3 is TGTGCCAGCAGCCAAGAGGGACAGGGAGTAGGGGAGCTGTTTTTT. Its protein is CASSQEGQGVGELFF.

The genes are TRBV7-6 and TRBJ1-1, with D tentatively TRBD1 (6 bases). Germline-derived CDR1 and CDR2 are SGHVS and FNYEAQ. The CDR3 sequence is 16 residues long. Trimming took off 4 bases at V and 4 bases at J, with 19 bases between the two ends. The CDR3 here is CASSSNSGVGVTEAFF. Here the CDR3 DNA reads TGTGCCAGCAGCTCGAACTCAGGGGTTGGAGTCACTGAAGCTTTCTTT.